The clone carrying this T cell receptor (beta chain) has a handful of counts. This sample was included in a study of blood T cell repertoires in COVID-19. Study at large: Samples taken during acute and convalescent COVID-19 were collected in the United States, Italy and Spain. T cells, B-cell-depleted T cells, or PBMCs supplied cDNA or gDNA.

In the authors' workflow: Amplification with reference gene primers provided the estimates of nucleated cell counts. Assay: immunoSEQ multiplex PCR; the TCRdb copy retains only in-frame clones and omits some. That table supplies the V and J calls and clone size; D and trimming were determined from the DNA. The sample consists of about 110,000 clones, 80% to 90% of them appearing once. The germline gives CDR1 SQVTM, CDR2 ANQGSEA. V shed 6 bases and J 2 bases; nucleotides not matched to a gene: 8. The CDR3 is 14 residues long. The sample was peripheral blood. The source of this sequence is a human donor in a cohort sampled during active COVID-19. This chain joins TRBV29-1 and TRBJ2-7; 9 bases map to TRBD1. CDR3 DNA sequence: TGCAGCGTAACCACAGGGGGCAGGACCTACGAGCAGTACTTC. It encodes CSVTTGGRTYEQYF.